The 13 T cell receptor beta chains presented below share a single source sample, sequenced in a study of long-term antiretroviral therapy in people with HIV (dated by TCRdb to the early 2020s). The immunoSEQ hsTCRB v3.0 assay was used at survey level resolution to sequence the TRB variable region. The table was pulled from immuneACCESS by TCRdb, which kept in-frame rearrangements only. Such tables lose some clones; where checked, under half of the loss comes from unresolved V genes, and the rest has no known cause. A total of some 30,000 clones appear in this sample, roughly 85% of them only once. Just under 4.5% of the sample is taken by the ten largest. Sequences were derived from unsorted PBMCs, sampled around 3.3 years after starting antiretroviral therapy. The source is a man between 18 and 35 years old with HIV.

The chain recombines TRBV10-2 with TRBJ1-2; TRBD1 matches at 7 bases. J was trimmed by 2 bases and V by 6 bases; bases with no gene match: 3. The CDR3 runs 13 residues. The V gene's germline CDR1 is WSHSY and CDR2 SAAADI. CDR3 residues: CASRNRGNYGYTF. DNA for the CDR3: TGCGCCAGCAGAAACAGGGGAAACTATGGCTACACCTTC.

V gene TRBV19 combines with J gene TRBJ2-1; 8 bases align to TRBD1. V lost 6 bases to trimming and J lost 6 bases; unmatched junction nucleotides: 7. Per the germline V gene, CDR1 is LNHDA and CDR2 is SQIVND (reference sequence). This CDR3 has 14 residues. CDR3: CASSHNDRGNEQFF. The CDR3 DNA reads as TGTGCCAGTAGCCATAATGACAGGGGCAATGAGCAGTTCTTC.

The rearrangement links TRBV10-1 to TRBJ1-6, with 7 bases identical to TRBD1. In germline, CDR1 is WNHNN, CDR2 SYGVQD (reference sequence). J was trimmed by 7 bases and V by 0 bases; bases with no gene match: 12. The CDR3 sequence is 18 residues long. CDR3 loop: CASSESGPTGFRNSPLHF. The CDR3 DNA reads TGCGCCAGCAGTGAGTCGGGGCCGACAGGGTTTCGCAATTCACCCCTCCACTTT.

The chain uses TRBV6-4 and TRBJ2-1, with D possibly being TRBD2 (6 bases). Germline V gene sequence: CDR1 MRHNA, CDR2 SNTAGT. The V end lost 6 bases, the J end lost 9 bases, and 15 bases lay between the germline ends. This CDR3 spans 13 amino acids. CDR3 in amino acids: CASSWDFLSEQFF. CDR3 in DNA: TGTGCCAGCAGCTGGGACTTCTTAAGTGAGCAGTTCTTC.

The gene calls are TRBV27 and TRBJ1-1; no reliable D call. Germline V CDR1 and CDR2: MNHEY, SMNVEV (reference sequence). The CDR3 is 14 residues long. V was cut by 3 bases and J by 0 bases, with 8 bases left in between. The CDR3 DNA sequence: TGTGCCAGCAGTTTTAGGTGGATGAACACTGAAGCTTTCTTT. This gives the protein CASSFRWMNTEAFF.

This rearrangement joins TRBV7-3 to TRBJ2-1; 8 bases agree with TRBD2. This CDR3 spans 16 amino acids. The V and J ends lost 1 base and 2 bases, in that order; junction bases with no gene match: 4. CDR1 is SGHTA, CDR2 FQGTGA, per germline. Written as DNA, the CDR3 is TGTGCCAGCAGCTTAAGCGGGAGGACAGCCTACAATGAGCAGTTCTTC. It specifies CASSLSGRTAYNEQFF.

This chain connects TRBV11-2 to TRBJ2-7; unclear D gene. The CDR3 sequence is 16 residues long. With 3 bases removed from V and 1 base from J, the gap between germline ends came to 16 bases. Germline CDR1 and CDR2: SGHAT and FQNNGV. This CDR3 reads CASSLTLGEGSYEQYF. CDR3 DNA sequence: TGTGCCAGCAGCTTGACCCTAGGCGAAGGGTCCTACGAGCAGTACTTC. Looking up the rest from reference TRBV11-2 and TRBJ2-7 gives the full variable domain: EAGVAQSPRYKIIEKRQSVAFWCNPISGHATLYWYQQILGQGPKLLIQFQNNGVVDDSQLPKDRFSAERLKGVDSTLKIQPAKLEDSAVYLCASSLTLGEGSYEQYFGPGTRLTVT.

DNA of the CDR3: TGTGCCAGTCGGGATTACTTAAGGGCGGAGTCGGATTCACCCCTCCACTTT. It yields the protein CASRDYLRAESDSPLHF. The chain has TRBV19 and TRBJ1-6, with unresolved D. With 8 bases removed from V and 8 bases from J, the gap between germline ends came to 25 bases. Looked up from germline, CDR1 is LNHDA and CDR2 is SQIVND (reference sequence). The CDR3 length is 17 residues.

The chain has TRBV11-3 and TRBJ2-5; possible D gene TRBD1, 5 bases. CDR1 is SGHNT, CDR2 YENEEA, per germline. This CDR3 region has 16 residues. Trimming removed 1 base from V and 2 bases from J, with 14 bases in between. The CDR3 DNA reads as TGTGCCAGCAGCTTAGGCTCATTCGACAGACAAGAGACCCAGTACTTC. Translation gives CASSLGSFDRQETQYF.

The gene calls are TRBV6-1 and TRBJ2-1; a possible D gene is TRBD1 (6 bases). The V end was cut by 0 bases, the J end by 2 bases, with 11 bases between. Germline CDR1 and CDR2: MNHNS and SASEGT. CDR3 length equals 16 residues. The CDR3 reads CASSEANRDPYNEQFF. The CDR3 region has the DNA TGTGCCAGCAGTGAAGCGAACAGGGACCCCTACAATGAGCAGTTCTTC.

Only one count was recorded for this clone. The chain couples TRBV7-9 to TRBJ2-7; D perhaps matches TRBD1 (7 bases). The germline V gene encodes CDR1 SEHNR and CDR2 FQNEAQ (reference sequence). CDR3 length: 16 amino acids. Between the trimmed V and J ends, which lost 5 bases and 5 bases, there was a span of 22 bases. As DNA, the CDR3 is TGTGCCAGCAGCAGACTTGAGGGGGCAGGGAGGAACGAGCAGTACTTC. Amino acids: CASSRLEGAGRNEQYF.

This clone occurred a few times. V usage is TRBV7-9 and J usage is TRBJ2-2; D unclear. Germline V lookup: CDR1 SEHNR, CDR2 FQNEAQ (reference sequence). The CDR3 is 18 residues long. Trimming left V 5 bases short and J 0 bases short, with 19 bases between. The CDR3 DNA follows: TGTGCCAGCAGCCCAACCGGACGCCTGTTCGCGAACACCGGGGAGCTGTTTTTT. This sequence encodes CASSPTGRLFANTGELFF. Using reference TRBV7-9 and TRBJ2-2 for the parts outside the CDR3, the full variable domain is DTGVSQNPRHKITKRGQNVTFRCDPISEHNRLYWYRQTLGQGPEFLTYFQNEAQLEKSRLLSDRFSAERPKGSFSTLEIQRTEQGDSAMYLCASSPTGRLFANTGELFFGEGSRLTVL.

This chain connects TRBV6-6 to TRBJ1-4, with D hard to call. CDR3 length: 16 residues. V was clipped by 4 bases and J by 3 bases, with 15 bases between them. Per germline, CDR1 MNHNY and CDR2 SVGAGI (reference sequence). This CDR3 is CASSLSLGPPNEKLFF. As DNA, the CDR3 is TGTGCCAGCAGTTTGTCCCTAGGACCCCCTAATGAAAAACTGTTTTTT.